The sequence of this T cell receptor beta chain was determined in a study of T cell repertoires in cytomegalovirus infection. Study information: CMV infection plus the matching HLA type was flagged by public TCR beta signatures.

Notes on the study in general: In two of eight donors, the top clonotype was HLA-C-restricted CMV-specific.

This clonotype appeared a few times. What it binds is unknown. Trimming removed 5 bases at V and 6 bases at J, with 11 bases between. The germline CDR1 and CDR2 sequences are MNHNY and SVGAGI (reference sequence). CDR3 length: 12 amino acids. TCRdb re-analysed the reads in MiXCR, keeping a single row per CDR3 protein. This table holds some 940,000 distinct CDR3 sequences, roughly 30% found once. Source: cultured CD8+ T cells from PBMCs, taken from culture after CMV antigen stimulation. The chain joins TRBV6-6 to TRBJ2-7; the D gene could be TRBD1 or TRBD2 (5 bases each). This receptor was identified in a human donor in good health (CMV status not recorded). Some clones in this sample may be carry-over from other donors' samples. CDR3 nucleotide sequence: TGTGCCAGCAGTGATGATGGGGGCGAGCAGTACGTC. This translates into CASSDDGGEQYV.